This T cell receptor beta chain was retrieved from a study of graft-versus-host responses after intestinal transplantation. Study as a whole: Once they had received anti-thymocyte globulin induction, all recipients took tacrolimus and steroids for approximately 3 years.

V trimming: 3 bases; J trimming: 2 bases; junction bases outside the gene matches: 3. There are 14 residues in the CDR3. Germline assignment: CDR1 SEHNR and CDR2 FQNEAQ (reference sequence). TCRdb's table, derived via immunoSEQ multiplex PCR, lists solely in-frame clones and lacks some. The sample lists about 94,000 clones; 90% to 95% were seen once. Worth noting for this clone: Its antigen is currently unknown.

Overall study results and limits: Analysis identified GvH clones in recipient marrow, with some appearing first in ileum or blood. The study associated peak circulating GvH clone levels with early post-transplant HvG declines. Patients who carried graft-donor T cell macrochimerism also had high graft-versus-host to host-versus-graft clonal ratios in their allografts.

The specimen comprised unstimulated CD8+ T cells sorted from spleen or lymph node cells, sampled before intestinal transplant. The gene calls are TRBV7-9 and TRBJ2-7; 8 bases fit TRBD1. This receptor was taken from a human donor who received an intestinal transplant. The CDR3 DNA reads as TGTGCCAGCAGCTTGGAGGGACAGGCCTACGAGCAGTACTTC. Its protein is CASSLEGQAYEQYF.